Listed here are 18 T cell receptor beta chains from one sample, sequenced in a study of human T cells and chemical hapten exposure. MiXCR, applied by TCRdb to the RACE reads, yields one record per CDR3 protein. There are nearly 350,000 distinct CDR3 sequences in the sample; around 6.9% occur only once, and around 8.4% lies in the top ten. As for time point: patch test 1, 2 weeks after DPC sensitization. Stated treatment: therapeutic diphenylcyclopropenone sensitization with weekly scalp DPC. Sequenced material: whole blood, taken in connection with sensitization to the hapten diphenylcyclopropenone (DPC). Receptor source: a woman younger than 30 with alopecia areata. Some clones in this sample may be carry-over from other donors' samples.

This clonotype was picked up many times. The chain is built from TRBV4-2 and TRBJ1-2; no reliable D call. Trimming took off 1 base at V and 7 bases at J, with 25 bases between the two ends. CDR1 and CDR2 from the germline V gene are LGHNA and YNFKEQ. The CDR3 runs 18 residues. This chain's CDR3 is CASSQATFNRQNGRGYTF. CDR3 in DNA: TGTGCCAGCAGCCAAGCTACTTTCAATCGGCAAAACGGACGTGGCTACACCTTC.

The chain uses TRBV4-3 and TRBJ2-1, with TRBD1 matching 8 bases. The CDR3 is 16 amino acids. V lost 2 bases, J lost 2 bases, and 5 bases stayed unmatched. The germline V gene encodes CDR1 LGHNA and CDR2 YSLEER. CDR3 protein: CASSQNTGGTYNEQFF. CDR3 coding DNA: TGCGCCAGCAGCCAAAATACAGGGGGTACCTACAATGAGCAGTTCTTC.

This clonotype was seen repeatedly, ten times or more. DNA for the CDR3: TGTGCCAGCAGAACCCTTACAGGGAGCTCCTACAATGAGCAGTTCTTC. It translates to CASRTLTGSSYNEQFF. The rearrangement joins TRBV7-9 to TRBJ2-1; possibly TRBD1 for D (6 bases). Per germline, CDR1 SEHNR and CDR2 FQNEAQ (reference sequence). V was pared by 6 bases and J by 0 bases, with 15 bases between. The CDR3 has 16 amino acids.

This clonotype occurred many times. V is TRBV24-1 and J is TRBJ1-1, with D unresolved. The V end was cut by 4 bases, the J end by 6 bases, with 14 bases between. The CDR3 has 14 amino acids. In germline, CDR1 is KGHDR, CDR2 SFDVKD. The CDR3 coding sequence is TGTGCCACCAGTGACGGACGGCGAGGGTCTGAAGCTTTCTTT. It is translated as CATSDGRRGSEAFF.

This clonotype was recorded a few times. The CDR3 DNA sequence: TGTGCCAGCAGGGTAGGGGTTTGGAATTCACCCCTCCACTTT. Amino acid sequence: CASRVGVWNSPLHF. The gene calls are TRBV2 and TRBJ1-6; possible D gene TRBD1, 5 bases. The V and J ends lost 6 bases and 7 bases respectively, with 13 bases between them. Germline V gene lookup returns CDR1 SNHLY and CDR2 FYNNEI. The CDR3 spans 14 residues.

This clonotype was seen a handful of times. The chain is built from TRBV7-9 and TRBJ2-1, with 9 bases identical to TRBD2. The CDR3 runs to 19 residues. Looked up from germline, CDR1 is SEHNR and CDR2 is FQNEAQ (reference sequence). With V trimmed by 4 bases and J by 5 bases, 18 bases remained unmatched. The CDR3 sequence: CASSSREGGGVGYDNEQFF. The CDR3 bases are TGTGCCAGCAGCTCCCGCGAGGGCGGGGGGGTAGGTTACGACAATGAGCAGTTCTTC.

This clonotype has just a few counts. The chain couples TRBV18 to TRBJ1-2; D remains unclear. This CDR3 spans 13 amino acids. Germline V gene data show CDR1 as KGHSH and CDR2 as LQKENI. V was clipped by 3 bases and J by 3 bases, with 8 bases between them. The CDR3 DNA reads TGTGCCAGCTCACCTGAGCAGGACTATGGCTACACCTTC. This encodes CASSPEQDYGYTF.

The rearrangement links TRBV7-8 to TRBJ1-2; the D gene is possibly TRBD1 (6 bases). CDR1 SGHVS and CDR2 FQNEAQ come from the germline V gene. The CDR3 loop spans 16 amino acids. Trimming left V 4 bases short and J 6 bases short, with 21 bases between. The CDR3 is CASSSLRLSRQDGYTF. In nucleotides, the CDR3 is TGTGCCAGCAGCTCCTTACGGTTATCGAGACAGGATGGCTACACCTTC.

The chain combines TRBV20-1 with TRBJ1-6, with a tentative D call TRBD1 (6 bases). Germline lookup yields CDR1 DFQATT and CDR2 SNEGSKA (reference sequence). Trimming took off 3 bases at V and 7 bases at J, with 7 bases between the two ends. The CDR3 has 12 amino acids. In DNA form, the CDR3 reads TGCAGTGCTAGGGACAGAAATTCACCCCTCCACTTT. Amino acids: CSARDRNSPLHF.

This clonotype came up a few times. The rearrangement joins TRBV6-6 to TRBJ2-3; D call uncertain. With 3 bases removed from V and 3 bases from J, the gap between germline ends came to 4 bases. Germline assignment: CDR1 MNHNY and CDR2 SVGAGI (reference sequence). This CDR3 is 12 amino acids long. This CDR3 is CASSYTTDTQYF. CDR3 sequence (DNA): TGTGCCAGCAGTTATACTACAGATACGCAGTATTTT.

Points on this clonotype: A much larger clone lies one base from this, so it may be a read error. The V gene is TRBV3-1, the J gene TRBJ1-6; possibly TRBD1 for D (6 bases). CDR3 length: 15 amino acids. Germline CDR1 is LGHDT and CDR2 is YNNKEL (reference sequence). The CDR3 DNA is TGTGCCAGCAACCAAGGTTCACAGGGTCACTCACCCCTCCACTTT. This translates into CASNQGSQGHSPLHF. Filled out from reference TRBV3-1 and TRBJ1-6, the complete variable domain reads DTAVSQTPKYLVTQMGNDKSIKCEQNLGHDTMYWYKQDSKKFLKIMFSYNNKELIINETVPNRFSPKSPDKAHLNLHINSLELGDSAVYFCASNQGSQGHSPLHFGNGTRLTVT.

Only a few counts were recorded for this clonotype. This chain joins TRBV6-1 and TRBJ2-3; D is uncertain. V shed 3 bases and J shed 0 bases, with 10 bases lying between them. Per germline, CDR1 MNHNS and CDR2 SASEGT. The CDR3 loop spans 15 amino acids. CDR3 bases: TGTGCCAGCAGTGATGACGGCAGTAGCACAGATACGCAGTATTTT. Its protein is CASSDDGSSTDTQYF.

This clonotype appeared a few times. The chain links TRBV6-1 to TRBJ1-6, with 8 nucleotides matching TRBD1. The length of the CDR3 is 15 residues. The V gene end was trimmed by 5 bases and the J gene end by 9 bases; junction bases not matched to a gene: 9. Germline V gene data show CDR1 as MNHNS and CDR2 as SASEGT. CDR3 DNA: TGTGCCAGCAGTTTCGAGCAGGGGGCTGGTTCACCCCTCCACTTT. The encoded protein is CASSFEQGAGSPLHF.

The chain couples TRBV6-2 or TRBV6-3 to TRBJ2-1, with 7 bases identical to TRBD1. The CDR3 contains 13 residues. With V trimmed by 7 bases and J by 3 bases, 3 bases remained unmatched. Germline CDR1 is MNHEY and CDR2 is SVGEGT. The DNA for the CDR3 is TGTGCCAGCACCAGGGACAGCTACAATGAGCAGTTCTTC. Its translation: CASTRDSYNEQFF.

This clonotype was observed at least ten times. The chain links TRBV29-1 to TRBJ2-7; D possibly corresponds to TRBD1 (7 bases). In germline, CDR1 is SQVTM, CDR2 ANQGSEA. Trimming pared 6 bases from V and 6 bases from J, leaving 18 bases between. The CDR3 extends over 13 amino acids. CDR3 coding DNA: TGCAGCGTCGCAGGGGGAGGAGGATTCGAGCAGTACTTC. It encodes CSVAGGGGFEQYF.

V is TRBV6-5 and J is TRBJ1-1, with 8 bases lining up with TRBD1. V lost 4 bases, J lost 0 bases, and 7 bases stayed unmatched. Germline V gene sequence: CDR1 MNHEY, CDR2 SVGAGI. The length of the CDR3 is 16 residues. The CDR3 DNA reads TGTGCCAGCAGTTCCGAGGGACAGGCCTTGAACACTGAAGCTTTCTTT. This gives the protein CASSSEGQALNTEAFF.

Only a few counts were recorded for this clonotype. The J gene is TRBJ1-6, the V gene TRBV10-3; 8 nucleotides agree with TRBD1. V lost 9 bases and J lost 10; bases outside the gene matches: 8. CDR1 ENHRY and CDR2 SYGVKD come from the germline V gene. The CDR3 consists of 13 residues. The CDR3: CAISGTGGSPLHF. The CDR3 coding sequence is TGTGCCATATCAGGGACAGGCGGCTCACCCCTCCACTTT.

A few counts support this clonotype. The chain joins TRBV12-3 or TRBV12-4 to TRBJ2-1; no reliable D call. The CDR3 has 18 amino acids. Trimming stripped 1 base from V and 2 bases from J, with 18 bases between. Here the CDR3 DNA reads TGTGCCAGCAGTTTAGGATCCAGCACATCACCTGCCTACAATGAGCAGTTCTTC. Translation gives CASSLGSSTSPAYNEQFF.